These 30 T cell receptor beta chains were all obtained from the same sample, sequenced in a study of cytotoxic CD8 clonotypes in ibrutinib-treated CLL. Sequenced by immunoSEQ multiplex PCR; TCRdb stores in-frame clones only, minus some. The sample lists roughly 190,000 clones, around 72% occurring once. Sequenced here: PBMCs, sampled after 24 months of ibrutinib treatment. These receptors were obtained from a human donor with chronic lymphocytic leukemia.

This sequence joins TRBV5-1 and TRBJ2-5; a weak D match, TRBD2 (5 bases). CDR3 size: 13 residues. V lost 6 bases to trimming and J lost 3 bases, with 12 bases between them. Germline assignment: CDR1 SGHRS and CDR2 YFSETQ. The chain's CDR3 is CASNPEAEETQYF. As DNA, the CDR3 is TGCGCCAGCAACCCGGAGGCGGAAGAGACCCAGTACTTC.

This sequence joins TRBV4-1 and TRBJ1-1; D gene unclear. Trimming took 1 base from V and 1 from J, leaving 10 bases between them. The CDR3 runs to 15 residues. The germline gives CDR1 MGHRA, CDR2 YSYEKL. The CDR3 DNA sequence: TGCGCCAGCAGCCAAGGTTTGAATGCGAACACTGAAGCTTTCTTT. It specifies CASSQGLNANTEAFF.

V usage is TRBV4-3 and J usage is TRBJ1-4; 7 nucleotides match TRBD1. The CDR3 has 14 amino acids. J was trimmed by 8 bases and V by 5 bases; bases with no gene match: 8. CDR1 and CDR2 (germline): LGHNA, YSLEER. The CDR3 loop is CASSYATGREKLFF. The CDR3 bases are TGCGCCAGCAGCTATGCGACAGGGCGCGAAAAACTGTTTTTT.

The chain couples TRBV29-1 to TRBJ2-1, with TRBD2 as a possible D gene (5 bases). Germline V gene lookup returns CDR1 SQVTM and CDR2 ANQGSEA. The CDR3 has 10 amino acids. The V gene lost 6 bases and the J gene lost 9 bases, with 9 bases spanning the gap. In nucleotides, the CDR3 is TGCAGCGTCCGGACTTTTGAGCAGTTCTTC. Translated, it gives CSVRTFEQFF.

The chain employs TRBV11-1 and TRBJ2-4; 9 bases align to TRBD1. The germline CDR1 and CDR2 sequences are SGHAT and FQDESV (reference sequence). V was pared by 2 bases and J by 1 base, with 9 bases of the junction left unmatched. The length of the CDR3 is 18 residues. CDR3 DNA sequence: TGTGCCAGCAGCTTAAAGGGCACAGGGGGCTTGGCCAAAAACATTCAGTACTTC. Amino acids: CASSLKGTGGLAKNIQYF.

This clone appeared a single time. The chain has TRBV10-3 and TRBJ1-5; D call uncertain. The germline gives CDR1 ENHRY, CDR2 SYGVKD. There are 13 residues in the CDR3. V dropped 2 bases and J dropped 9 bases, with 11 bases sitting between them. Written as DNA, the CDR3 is TGTGCCATCAGTGAGGAAAGCCGAGGGCCCCAGCATTTT. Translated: CAISEESRGPQHF.

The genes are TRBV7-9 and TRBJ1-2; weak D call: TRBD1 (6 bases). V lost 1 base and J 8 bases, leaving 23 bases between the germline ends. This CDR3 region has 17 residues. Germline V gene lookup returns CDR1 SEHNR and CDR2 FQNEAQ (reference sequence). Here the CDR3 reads CASSLGTGAGTALGYTF. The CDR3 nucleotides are TGTGCCAGCAGCTTAGGTACGGGGGCAGGAACCGCCTTAGGCTACACCTTC.

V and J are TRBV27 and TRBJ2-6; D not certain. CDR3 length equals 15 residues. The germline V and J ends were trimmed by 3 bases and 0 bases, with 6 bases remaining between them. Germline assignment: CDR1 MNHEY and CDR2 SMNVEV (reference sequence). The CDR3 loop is CASSFLDSGANVLTF. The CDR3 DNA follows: TGTGCCAGCAGTTTTTTGGACTCTGGGGCCAACGTCCTGACTTTC.

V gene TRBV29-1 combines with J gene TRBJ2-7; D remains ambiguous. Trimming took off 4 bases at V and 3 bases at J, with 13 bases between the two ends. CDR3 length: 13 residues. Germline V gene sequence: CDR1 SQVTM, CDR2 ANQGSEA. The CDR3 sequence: CSVGARKGYEQYF. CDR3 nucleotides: TGCAGCGTTGGGGCCAGGAAGGGCTACGAGCAGTACTTC.

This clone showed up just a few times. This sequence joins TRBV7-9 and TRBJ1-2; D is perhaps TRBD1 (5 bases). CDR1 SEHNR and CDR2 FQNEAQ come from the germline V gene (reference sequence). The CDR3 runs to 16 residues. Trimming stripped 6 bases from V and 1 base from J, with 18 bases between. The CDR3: CASRHTRDQLNYGYTF. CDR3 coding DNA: TGTGCCAGCAGACATACAAGGGACCAACTTAACTATGGCTACACCTTC.

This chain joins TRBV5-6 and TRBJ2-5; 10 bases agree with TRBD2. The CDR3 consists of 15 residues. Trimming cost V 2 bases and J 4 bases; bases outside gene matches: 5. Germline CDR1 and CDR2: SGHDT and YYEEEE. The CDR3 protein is CASSLTSGTGETQYF. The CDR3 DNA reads TGTGCCAGCAGCTTAACTAGCGGGACTGGAGAGACCCAGTACTTC.

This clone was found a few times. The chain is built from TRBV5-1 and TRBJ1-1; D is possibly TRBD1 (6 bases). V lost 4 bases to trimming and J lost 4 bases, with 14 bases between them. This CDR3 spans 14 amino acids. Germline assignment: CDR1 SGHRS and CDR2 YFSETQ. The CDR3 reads CASSVTGFGTEAFF. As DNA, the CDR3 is TGCGCCAGCAGCGTCACAGGGTTTGGCACTGAAGCTTTCTTT. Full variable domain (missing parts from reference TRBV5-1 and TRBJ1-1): KAGVTQTPRYLIKTRGQQVTLSCSPISGHRSVSWYQQTPGQGLQFLFEYFSETQRNKGNFPGRFSGRQFSNSRSEMNVSTLELGDSALYLCASSVTGFGTEAFFGQGTRLTVV.

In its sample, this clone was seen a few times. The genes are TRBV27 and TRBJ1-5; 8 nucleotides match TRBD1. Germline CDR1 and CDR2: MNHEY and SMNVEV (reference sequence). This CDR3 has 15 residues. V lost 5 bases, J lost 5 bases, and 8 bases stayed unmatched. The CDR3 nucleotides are TGTGCCAGCAGTGATGGGACAGGAGGACATCAGCCCCAGCATTTT. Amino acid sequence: CASSDGTGGHQPQHF.

This CDR3 reads CAIGARTSGTDTQYF. The CDR3 coding sequence is TGTGCCATCGGTGCGCGGACTAGCGGCACAGATACGCAGTATTTT. The chain carries TRBV10-3 and TRBJ2-3; 9 nucleotides align to TRBD2. The CDR3 consists of 15 residues. CDR1 and CDR2 (germline): ENHRY, SYGVKD. V lost 8 bases and J lost 1; bases outside the gene matches: 7.

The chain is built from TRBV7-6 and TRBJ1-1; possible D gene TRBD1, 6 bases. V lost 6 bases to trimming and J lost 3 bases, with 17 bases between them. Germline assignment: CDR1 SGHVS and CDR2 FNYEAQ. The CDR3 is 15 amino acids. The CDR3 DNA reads TGTGCCAGCAGGGAACAGGGCGCGGGGGACACTGAAGCTTTCTTT. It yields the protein CASREQGAGDTEAFF.

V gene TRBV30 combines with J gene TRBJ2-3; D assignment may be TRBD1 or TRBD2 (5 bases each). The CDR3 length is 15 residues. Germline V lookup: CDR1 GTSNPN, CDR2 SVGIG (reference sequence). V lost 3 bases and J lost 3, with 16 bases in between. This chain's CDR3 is CAWSAGTLSTDTQYF. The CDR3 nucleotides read TGTGCCTGGAGCGCAGGGACCCTGAGTACAGATACGCAGTATTTT.

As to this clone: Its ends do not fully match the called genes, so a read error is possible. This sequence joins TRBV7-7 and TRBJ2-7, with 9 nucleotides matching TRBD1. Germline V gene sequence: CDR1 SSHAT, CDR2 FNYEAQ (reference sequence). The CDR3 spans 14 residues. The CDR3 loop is CASSRDRDSYEQYF. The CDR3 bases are TGTGCTAGCAGCCGGGACAGGGACTCCTACGAGCAGTACTTC. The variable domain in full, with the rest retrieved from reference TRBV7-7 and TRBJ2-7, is GAGVSQSPRYKVTKRGQDVTLRCDPISSHATLYWYQQALGQGPEFLTYFNYEAQPDKSGLPSDRFSAERPEGSISTLTIQRTEQRDSAMYRCASSRDRDSYEQYFGPGTRLTVT.

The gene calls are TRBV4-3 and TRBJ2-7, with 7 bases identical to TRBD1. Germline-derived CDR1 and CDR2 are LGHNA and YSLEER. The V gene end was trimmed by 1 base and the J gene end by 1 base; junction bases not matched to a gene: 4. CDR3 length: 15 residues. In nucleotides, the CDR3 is TGCGCCAGCAGCCAAGGTCTGGACAGGTCCTACGAGCAGTACTTC. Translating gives CASSQGLDRSYEQYF.

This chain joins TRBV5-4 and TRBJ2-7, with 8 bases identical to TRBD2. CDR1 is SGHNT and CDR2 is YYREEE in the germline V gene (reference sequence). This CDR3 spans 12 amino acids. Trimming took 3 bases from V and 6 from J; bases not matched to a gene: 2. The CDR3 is CASSSLAGEQYF. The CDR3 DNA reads TGTGCCAGCAGCTCTCTAGCGGGCGAGCAGTACTTC.

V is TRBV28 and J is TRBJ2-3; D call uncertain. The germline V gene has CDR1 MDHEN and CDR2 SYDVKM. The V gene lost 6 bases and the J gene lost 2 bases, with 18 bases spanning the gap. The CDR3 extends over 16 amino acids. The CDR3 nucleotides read TGTGCCAGCAGCGAATTAGCACCGATACACACAGATACGCAGTATTTT. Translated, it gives CASSELAPIHTDTQYF.

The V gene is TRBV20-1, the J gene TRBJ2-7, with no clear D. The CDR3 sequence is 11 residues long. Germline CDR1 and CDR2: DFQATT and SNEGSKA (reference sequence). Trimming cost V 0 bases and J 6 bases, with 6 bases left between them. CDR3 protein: CSARDWGEQYF. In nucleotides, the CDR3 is TGCAGTGCTAGAGATTGGGGCGAGCAGTACTTC.

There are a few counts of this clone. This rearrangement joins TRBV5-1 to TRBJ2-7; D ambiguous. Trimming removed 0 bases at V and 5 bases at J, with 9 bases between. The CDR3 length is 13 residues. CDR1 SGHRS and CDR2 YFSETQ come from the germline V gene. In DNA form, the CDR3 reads TGCGCCAGCAGCTTGGGGATCCGCGACGAGCAGTACTTC. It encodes CASSLGIRDEQYF.

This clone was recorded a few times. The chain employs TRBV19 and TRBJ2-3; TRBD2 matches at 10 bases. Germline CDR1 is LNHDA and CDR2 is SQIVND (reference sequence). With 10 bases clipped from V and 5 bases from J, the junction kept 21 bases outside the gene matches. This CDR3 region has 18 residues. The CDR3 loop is CATKGNWGLAGVRDTQYF. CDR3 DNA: TGTGCCACCAAAGGAAACTGGGGGCTAGCGGGAGTCCGAGATACGCAGTATTTT.

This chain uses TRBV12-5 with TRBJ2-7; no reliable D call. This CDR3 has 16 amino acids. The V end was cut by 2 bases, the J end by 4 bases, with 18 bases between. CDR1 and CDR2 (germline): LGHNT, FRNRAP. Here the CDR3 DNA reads TGTGCTAGTGGTTTGCGGCAGGCTTCGCTAACATACGAGCAGTACTTC. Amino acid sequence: CASGLRQASLTYEQYF.

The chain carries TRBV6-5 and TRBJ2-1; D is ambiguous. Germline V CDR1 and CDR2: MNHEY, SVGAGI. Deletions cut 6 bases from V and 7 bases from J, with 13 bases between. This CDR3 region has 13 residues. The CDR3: CASRNHWSNEQFF. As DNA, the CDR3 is TGTGCCAGCAGAAACCACTGGTCGAATGAGCAGTTCTTC.

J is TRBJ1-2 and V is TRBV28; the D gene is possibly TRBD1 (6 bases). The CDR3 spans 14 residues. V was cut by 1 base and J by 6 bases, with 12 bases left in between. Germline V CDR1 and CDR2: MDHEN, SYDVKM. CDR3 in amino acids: CASSLYQGKDGYTF. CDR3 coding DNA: TGTGCCAGCAGTTTATACCAGGGGAAGGATGGCTACACCTTC.

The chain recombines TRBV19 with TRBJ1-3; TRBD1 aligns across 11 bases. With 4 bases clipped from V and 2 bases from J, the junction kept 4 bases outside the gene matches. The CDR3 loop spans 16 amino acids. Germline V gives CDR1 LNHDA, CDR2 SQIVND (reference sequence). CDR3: CASSKDRGRTGNTIYF. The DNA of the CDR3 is TGTGCCAGTAGTAAGGACAGGGGGCGTACTGGAAACACCATATATTTT.

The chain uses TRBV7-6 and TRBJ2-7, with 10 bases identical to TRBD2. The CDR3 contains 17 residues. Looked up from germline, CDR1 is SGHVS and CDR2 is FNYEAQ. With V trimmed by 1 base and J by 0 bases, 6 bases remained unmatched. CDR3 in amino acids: CASSLGLASGSSYEQYF. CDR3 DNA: TGTGCCAGCAGCTTAGGTCTGGCTAGCGGGAGCTCCTACGAGCAGTACTTC.

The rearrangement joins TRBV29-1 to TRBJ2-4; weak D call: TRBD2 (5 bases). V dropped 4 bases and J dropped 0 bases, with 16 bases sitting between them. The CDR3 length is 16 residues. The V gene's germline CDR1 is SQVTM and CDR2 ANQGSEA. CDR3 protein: CSVVASRDLAKNIQYF. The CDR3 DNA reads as TGCAGCGTTGTAGCGTCCCGTGATCTAGCCAAAAACATTCAGTACTTC.

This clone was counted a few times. The DNA for the CDR3 is TGTGCCAGCAGCAAAAGTTTCGGAAACCACACCGGGGAGCTGTTTTTT. This codes for CASSKSFGNHTGELFF. The chain has TRBV21-1 and TRBJ2-2. TRBV21-1 is deemed a pseudogene. This CDR3 spans 16 amino acids.